What follows are 6 T cell receptor beta chains derived from one specimen sequenced in a study of cytomegalovirus exposure and HLA in healthy donors (TCRdb year 2017). The library was made by the immunoSEQ multiplex PCR assay. TCRdb stores this immuneACCESS table with in-frame sequences only. Part of the clones is absent; in the studies checked, under half of the shortfall reflects unresolved V genes, and no reason is known for the rest. The sample table contains roughly 220,000 clones; only one count was recorded for approximately 90% of them. The ten largest clones add up to more than 1% of the sample. Specimen: PBMCs. The receptors here all came from a woman younger than 30 in good health and CMV-seronegative.

This clone was found a few times. CDR3: CASSHGTITGELFF. The CDR3 nucleotides are TGTGCCAGCAGCCATGGGACTATCACCGGGGAGCTGTTTTTT. This chain links TRBV28 with TRBJ2-2; 7 nucleotides match TRBD2. Germline CDR1 is MDHEN and CDR2 is SYDVKM. Trimming cost V 6 bases and J 4 bases; bases outside gene matches: 5. The CDR3 totals 14 residues.

The chain links TRBV5-1 to TRBJ2-7; 8 positions agree with TRBD2. Per germline, CDR1 SGHRS and CDR2 YFSETQ. V trimming: 3 bases; J trimming: 2 bases; junction bases outside the gene matches: 7. This CDR3 region has 15 residues. The chain's CDR3 is CASSYSGSYAYEQYF. CDR3 DNA sequence: TGCGCCAGCAGCTACAGCGGGAGCTACGCCTACGAGCAGTACTTC.

Only a few counts were recorded for this clone. Sequence at one end of the junction differs from germline and may be a read error. Other nucleotide sequences from this sample produce the same CDR3. The CDR3 sequence is CASSPETGRNIQYF. The DNA for the CDR3 is TGTGCCAGCAGCCCTGAGACAGGGCGGAACATTCAGTACTTC. The genes are TRBV5-1 and TRBJ2-4, with TRBD1 matching 7 bases. Germline-derived CDR1 and CDR2 are SGHRS and YFSETQ. This CDR3 comprises 14 residues.

The CDR3 sequence is CASSALVWEQYF. The CDR3 DNA reads as TGTGCCAGCAGCGCACTAGTATGGGAGCAGTACTTC. V is TRBV6-1 and J is TRBJ2-7, with a tentative D call TRBD2 (5 bases). This CDR3 is 12 amino acids long. Germline V CDR1 and CDR2: MNHNS, SASEGT. Trimming stripped 6 bases from V and 7 bases from J, with 13 bases between.

This chain connects TRBV28 to TRBJ1-1, with D unresolved. Germline CDR1 is MDHEN and CDR2 is SYDVKM. This CDR3 contains 11 residues. The germline V and J ends were trimmed by 3 bases and 8 bases, with 7 bases remaining between them. The chain's CDR3 is CASSFQIEAFF. CDR3 in DNA: TGTGCCAGCAGTTTCCAAATCGAAGCTTTCTTT.

The chain recombines TRBV7-2 with TRBJ2-1; 12 bases line up with TRBD2. From germline, CDR1 is SGHTA and CDR2 FQGNSA. V dropped 2 bases and J dropped 8; count of bases not matched to a gene: 7. The CDR3 loop spans 16 amino acids. The CDR3 here is CASSLSWTSGNYEQFF. CDR3 sequence (DNA): TGTGCCAGCAGCTTAAGTTGGACTAGCGGGAATTATGAGCAGTTCTTC.